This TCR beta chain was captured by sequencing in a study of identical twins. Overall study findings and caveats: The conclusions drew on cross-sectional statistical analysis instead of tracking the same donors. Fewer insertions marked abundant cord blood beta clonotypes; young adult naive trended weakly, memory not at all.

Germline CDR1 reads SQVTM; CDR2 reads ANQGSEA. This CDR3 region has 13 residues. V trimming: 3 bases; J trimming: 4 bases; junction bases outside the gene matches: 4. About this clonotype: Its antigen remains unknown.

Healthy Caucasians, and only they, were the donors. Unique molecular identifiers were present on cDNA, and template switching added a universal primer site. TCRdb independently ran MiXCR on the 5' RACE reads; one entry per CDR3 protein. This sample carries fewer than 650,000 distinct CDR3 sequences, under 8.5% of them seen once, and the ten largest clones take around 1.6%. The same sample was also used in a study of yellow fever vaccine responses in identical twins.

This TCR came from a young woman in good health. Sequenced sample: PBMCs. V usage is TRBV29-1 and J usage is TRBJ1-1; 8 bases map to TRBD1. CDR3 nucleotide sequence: TGCAGCGTTGAGAGCGACAGGGGCACTGAAGCTTTCTTT. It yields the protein CSVESDRGTEAFF.